This T cell receptor (beta chain) is from a study of cytomegalovirus exposure and HLA in healthy donors. Study conclusions and caveats: A list of roughly 180 TCR beta chains associated with cytomegalovirus was given. Some V segments (TRBV6-2 and TRBV6-3 among them) were excluded as indistinguishable. A missense DCLRE1C variant was associated with V- and J-gene trimming of TCR beta chains in a later analysis, and an independent cohort replicated the association.

Of note for this clone: Its antigen is not known. Within the sample, other DNA sequences also encode this same CDR3.

The PCR made use of 60 Vbeta and 13 Jbeta primers. In the authors' methods: In a later analysis, about 9.9 million of 75 million to 90 million unique beta chains occurred in at least two donors. Produced via immunoSEQ multiplex PCR; TCRdb's table is partial and in-frame only. That table furnishes V, J and clone size, whereas the DNA furnished D and trimming. The sample has some 120,000 clones; over 75% are singletons. The CDR3 is made up of 17 amino acids. V lost 4 bases and J lost 4; bases outside the gene matches: 7. CDR1 MGHDK and CDR2 SYGVNS come from the germline V gene. This chain joins TRBV25-1 and TRBJ2-3, with TRBD2 identical over 14 bases. This sequence originates from a middle-aged man in good health and CMV-seronegative. Sequencing was performed on PBMCs. CDR3 DNA sequence: TGTGCCAGCAGTGCGGGACTAGCGGGAGTGGGGGCAGATACGCAGTATTTT. Its protein product is CASSAGLAGVGADTQYF.